Following are 25 T cell receptor beta chains from one sample sequenced in a study of T cells after posttransplantation cyclophosphamide. Repertoires were generated with immunoSEQ multiplex PCR, while TCRdb's copy carries only in-frame clones and drops some. This table holds over 25,000 clones with no singletons; the top ten claim under 3%. Sequencing used PBMCs. These receptors originate from a woman aged 55-70 years in good health, CMV-negative, and a related stem cell transplant donor.

This clone came up many times. The CDR3 loop is CASSLAGRGWADTQYF. DNA for the CDR3: TGTGCCAGCAGCTTGGCCGGGAGGGGGTGGGCAGATACGCAGTATTTT. The chain employs TRBV5-6 and TRBJ2-3, with 8 positions matching TRBD2. V trimming: 0 bases; J trimming: 4 bases; junction bases outside the gene matches: 7. There are 16 residues in the CDR3. Germline CDR1 reads SGHDT; CDR2 reads YYEEEE.

This clone appeared many times. The V and J genes are TRBV10-1 and TRBJ2-7, with 9 positions matching TRBD2. Germline loops: CDR1 WNHNN, CDR2 SYGVQD (reference sequence). V shed 8 bases and J 0 bases; nucleotides not matched to a gene: 5. The CDR3 is 14 residues long. The CDR3 DNA reads TGCGCCAGCCCTCTTAGCGGGAGCTCCTACGAGCAGTACTTC. Translated, it gives CASPLSGSSYEQYF.

This clone was picked up many times. The chain links TRBV11-1 to TRBJ1-5; the D gene is possibly TRBD1 (5 bases). The germline CDR1 and CDR2 sequences are SGHAT and FQDESV (reference sequence). CDR3 size: 13 residues. Trimming removed 5 bases at V and 4 bases at J, with 9 bases between. Here the CDR3 DNA reads TGTGCCAGCAGCCCCGGGACTAATCAGCCCCAGCATTTT. It is translated as CASSPGTNQPQHF.

This clone was counted at least ten times. This chain joins TRBV6-5 and TRBJ1-1, with TRBD1 identical over 8 bases. The CDR3 consists of 15 residues. Unmatched junction bases numbered 6, after V lost 6 bases and J lost 0 bases. Germline loops: CDR1 MNHEY, CDR2 SVGAGI. CDR3 DNA sequence: TGTGCCAGCAGACCTAAGGACAGGGTGAACACTGAAGCTTTCTTT. Protein: CASRPKDRVNTEAFF.

There are many counts of this clone. V gene TRBV6-6 combines with J gene TRBJ2-1; 7 bases agree with TRBD1. The CDR3 is 15 amino acids. Unmatched junction bases numbered 7, after V lost 2 bases and J lost 6 bases. Per germline, CDR1 MNHNY and CDR2 SVGAGI (reference sequence). Written as DNA, the CDR3 is TGTGCCAGCAGTTACGGCAGGGGGTCCCTCAATGAGCAGTTCTTC. The encoded protein is CASSYGRGSLNEQFF.

This clone came up many times. The chain is built from TRBV25-1 and TRBJ2-1, with D maybe TRBD1 (5 bases). The CDR3 extends over 11 amino acids. V was clipped by 2 bases and J by 12 bases, with 8 bases between them. Per germline, CDR1 MGHDK and CDR2 SYGVNS. CDR3 loop: CASSEIQGQFF. The CDR3 DNA is TGTGCCAGCAGTGAAATTCAGGGGCAGTTCTTC.

This clone was found many times. The rearrangement joins TRBV6-2 or TRBV6-3 to TRBJ2-4; 7 nucleotides match TRBD1. CDR3 size: 20 residues. V gave up 2 bases and J gave up 0 bases; unmatched junction bases: 16. Looked up from germline, CDR1 is MNHEY and CDR2 is SVGEGT. The CDR3 sequence is CASSYTVGTETLLAKNIQYF. CDR3 bases: TGTGCCAGCAGTTACACCGTCGGGACAGAGACTCTCTTAGCCAAAAACATTCAGTACTTC.

This clone was counted ten times or more. This rearrangement joins TRBV12-3 or TRBV12-4 to TRBJ1-2; no reliable D call. Trimming removed 6 bases at V and 3 bases at J, with 5 bases between. This CDR3 contains 11 residues. The CDR3 here is CASSPDYGYTF. In nucleotides, the CDR3 is TGTGCCAGCAGCCCCGACTATGGCTACACCTTC.

V usage is TRBV7-8 and J usage is TRBJ1-1; D gene uncertain. The CDR3 covers 15 residues. V lost 2 bases and J 1 base, leaving 11 bases between the germline ends. The germline V gene encodes CDR1 SGHVS and CDR2 FQNEAQ. The CDR3 loop reads CASSLSHSKNTEAFF. The CDR3 DNA is TGTGCCAGCAGCTTATCCCACTCTAAGAACACTGAAGCTTTCTTT.

There are a few counts of this clone. The V call is TRBV29-1, the J call TRBJ2-1; 13 bases are a match to TRBD2. Germline V gives CDR1 SQVTM, CDR2 ANQGSEA. V lost 4 bases to trimming and J lost 5 bases; unmatched junction nucleotides: 2. This CDR3 contains 14 residues. The CDR3 DNA reads as TGCAGCGTTGCGACTAGCGGGGGGAACAATGAGCAGTTCTTC. Translation: CSVATSGGNNEQFF.

This clone appeared many times. The CDR3 nucleotides read TGTGCCAGCACCGATCAGAGTTTAGGCTACACCTTC. Protein sequence: CASTDQSLGYTF. The chain links TRBV6-5 to TRBJ1-2, with no clear D. The CDR3 consists of 12 residues. The V end was cut by 7 bases, the J end by 8 bases, with 14 bases between. Germline values: CDR1 MNHEY, CDR2 SVGAGI.

In its sample, this clone was seen many times. The V and J genes are TRBV18 and TRBJ2-7; 9 positions match TRBD2. There are 16 residues in the CDR3. Germline CDR1 KGHSH, CDR2 LQKENI. The ends lost 0 bases at V and 4 bases at J; junction bases unmatched: 7. The CDR3 nucleotides read TGTGCCAGCTCACCACCGTGGCTAGCGGGGTCGTACGAGCAGTACTTC. It encodes CASSPPWLAGSYEQYF.

At least ten counts were recorded for this clone. This rearrangement joins TRBV10-3 to TRBJ2-7; D is possibly TRBD1 (5 bases). V lost 0 bases and J 3 bases, leaving 12 bases between the germline ends. Germline V CDR1 and CDR2: ENHRY, SYGVKD. The CDR3 covers 15 residues. CDR3 nucleotide sequence: TGTGCCATCAGTGAGTCGATGGACACTCACTACGAGCAGTACTTC. Translated: CAISESMDTHYEQYF.

The CDR3 DNA follows: TGTGCCACCAGCAGAGGTGCGGGAGGTGAGCAGTTCTTC. The encoded protein is CATSRGAGGEQFF. J is TRBJ2-1 and V is TRBV15, with TRBD2 identical over 8 bases. The CDR3 contains 13 residues. Unmatched junction bases numbered 2, after V lost 1 base and J lost 9 bases. Per the germline V gene, CDR1 is LNHNV and CDR2 is YYDKDF (reference sequence).

In its sample, this clone was seen many times. The chain carries TRBV9 and TRBJ2-1, with no clear D. Trimming took off 7 bases at V and 2 bases at J, with 16 bases between the two ends. The V gene's germline CDR1 is SGDLS and CDR2 YYNGEE. The CDR3 consists of 15 residues. For the CDR3, the DNA is TGTGCCAGCTCCCAGTCCCCAGGCACCTACAATGAGCAGTTCTTC. It encodes CASSQSPGTYNEQFF.

This clone was found many times. The chain joins TRBV19 to TRBJ1-4; no firm D call. V shed 1 base and J shed 8 bases, with 8 bases lying between them. The germline gives CDR1 LNHDA, CDR2 SQIVND (reference sequence). This CDR3 has 13 amino acids. The DNA for the CDR3 is TGTGCCAGTAGTATAGGACTTTGGGAAAAACTGTTTTTT. Amino acid sequence: CASSIGLWEKLFF. The complete variable domain, with remaining parts taken from reference TRBV19 and TRBJ1-4, reads DGGITQSPKYLFRKEGQNVTLSCEQNLNHDAMYWYRQDPGQGLRLIYYSQIVNDFQKGDIAEGYSVSREKKESFPLTVTSAQKNPTAFYLCASSIGLWEKLFFGSGTQLSVL.

This clone was observed a few times. CDR3 sequence reads: CASSYEGATDTQYF. As DNA, the CDR3 is TGTGCCAGCAGTTACGAGGGGGCAACAGATACGCAGTATTTT. The gene calls are TRBV6-5 and TRBJ2-3; 7 bases map to TRBD1. Germline V gene lookup returns CDR1 MNHEY and CDR2 SVGAGI. The CDR3 is 14 amino acids. J gave up 3 bases and V 2 bases, and 2 bases lay outside the gene matches.

This clone was seen ten or more times. This sequence joins TRBV6-4 and TRBJ1-1, with D possibly matching TRBD1 (6 bases). CDR1 is MRHNA, CDR2 SNTAGT, per germline. V gave up 6 bases and J gave up 0 bases, with 11 bases separating them. The CDR3 extends over 14 amino acids. CDR3 nucleotide sequence: TGTGCCAGCAGGGAAGACAGGATGAACACTGAAGCTTTCTTT. It yields the protein CASREDRMNTEAFF.

This clone was seen ten or more times. The V and J genes are TRBV12-3 or TRBV12-4 and TRBJ2-7; TRBD2 might be the D (6 bases). This CDR3 spans 10 amino acids. V was cut by 6 bases and J by 7 bases, with 7 bases left in between. The DNA for the CDR3 is TGTGCCAGCAGCGGGGGAGAGCAGTACTTC. Translating it yields CASSGGEQYF.

This clone was detected ten times or more. This sequence joins TRBV28 and TRBJ1-3, with D hard to call. The CDR3 length is 12 residues. The V end lost 8 bases, the J end lost 4 bases, and 9 bases lay between the germline ends. CDR1 MDHEN and CDR2 SYDVKM come from the germline V gene. CDR3 loop: CASGRPGNTIYF. For the CDR3, the DNA is TGTGCCAGCGGCCGCCCGGGAAACACCATATATTTT.

This clone was counted ten times or more. The chain employs TRBV19 and TRBJ2-3; weak D call: TRBD2 (6 bases). Germline V gene data show CDR1 as LNHDA and CDR2 as SQIVND (reference sequence). Trimming took 7 bases from V and 1 from J, leaving 12 bases between them. The length of the CDR3 is 14 residues. The CDR3 is CASTSGEGTDTQYF. The CDR3 region has the DNA TGTGCCAGTACCTCCGGGGAGGGCACAGATACGCAGTATTTT.

This clone showed up just a few times. In nucleotides, the CDR3 is TGTGCCAGCTCAACGGGACAGGGGAGAGGAGAGACCCAGTACTTC. Translated: CASSTGQGRGETQYF. The gene calls are TRBV18 and TRBJ2-5, with 10 bases matching TRBD1. Germline loops: CDR1 KGHSH, CDR2 LQKENI. Trimming took 5 bases from V and 4 from J; bases not matched to a gene: 7. The CDR3 has 15 amino acids.

There are many counts of this clone. The gene calls are TRBV19 and TRBJ1-1; a possible D gene is TRBD1 (6 bases). The CDR3 is 13 amino acids. Per the germline V gene, CDR1 is LNHDA and CDR2 is SQIVND (reference sequence). Trimming removed 6 bases from V and 0 bases from J, with 8 bases in between. The DNA for the CDR3 is TGTGCCAGTAGGCGGACAGTGAACACTGAAGCTTTCTTT. The encoded protein is CASRRTVNTEAFF. Based on the CDR3 plus reference TRBV19 and TRBJ1-1, the full variable domain is DGGITQSPKYLFRKEGQNVTLSCEQNLNHDAMYWYRQDPGQGLRLIYYSQIVNDFQKGDIAEGYSVSREKKESFPLTVTSAQKNPTAFYLCASRRTVNTEAFFGQGTRLTVV.

The V call is TRBV7-8, the J call TRBJ2-6, with D perhaps TRBD1 or TRBD2 (5 bases each). This CDR3 has 15 amino acids. The V and J ends lost 5 bases and 1 base respectively, with 9 bases between them. CDR1 SGHVS and CDR2 FQNEAQ come from the germline V gene. The CDR3 nucleotides are TGTGCCAGCAGCCGAGAGGGGTCTGGGGCCAACGTCCTGACTTTC. Translated: CASSREGSGANVLTF.

The chain combines TRBV24-1 with TRBJ2-3, with 7 bases identical to TRBD1. V was clipped by 6 bases and J by 6 bases; unmatched bases: 14. From germline, CDR1 is KGHDR and CDR2 SFDVKD. The CDR3 sequence is 16 residues long. CDR3 amino acids: CATSPHPGQYDDTQYF. For the CDR3, the DNA is TGTGCCACCAGTCCCCACCCGGGACAGTACGACGATACGCAGTATTTT.